This TCR beta chain is drawn from a study of blood T cell repertoires in COVID-19. Across the study: The samples span acute and convalescent COVID-19 from the United States, Italy and Spain.

Germline assignment: CDR1 MGHRA and CDR2 YSYEKL. With 3 bases clipped from V and 4 bases from J, the junction kept 5 bases outside the gene matches. The CDR3 is 15 residues long. Assay: immunoSEQ multiplex PCR; the TCRdb copy retains only in-frame clones and omits some. The sample has approximately 500,000 clones; roughly 91% are singletons. Sequencing was performed on peripheral blood. The TCR comes from a woman between 45 and 65 years old with COVID-19, enrolled during active disease. The rearrangement joins TRBV4-1 to TRBJ1-1, with TRBD1 matching over 10 bases. The CDR3 sequence: CASSHPRTGGTEAFF. CDR3 nucleotides: TGCGCCAGCAGCCACCCTCGGACAGGGGGCACTGAAGCTTTCTTT.